The 30 T cell receptor beta chains below come from one sample, sequenced in a study of blood T cells in healthy people across ages. Through a sample-barcoded 5' primer and a J-beta primer mix, a second PCR was run for roughly 7 to 12 cycles. MiXCR was run by TCRdb on the 5' RACE reads, yielding one entry per CDR3 protein. The data hold about 720,000 distinct CDR3 sequences, with roughly 25% observed a single time. These same records also appear under a second study, on T cells of mothers and their children.

Sequenced: blood. The receptors originated from a boy younger than 18 in good health.

Here the CDR3 DNA reads TGCGCCAGCAGATTAGGACGGAGCCCCAACACCGGGGAGCTGTTTTTT. Translated: CASRLGRSPNTGELFF. The chain uses TRBV5-1 and TRBJ2-2, with D unresolved. Per the germline V gene, CDR1 is SGHRS and CDR2 is YFSETQ. V was shortened by 5 bases and J by 2 bases, with 16 bases between the two germline ends. The CDR3 spans 16 residues.

CDR3 sequence (DNA): TGTGCCACCATGGACAGGGGGGCCGCGGGGAACACTGAAGCTTTCTTT. Encoded protein: CATMDRGAAGNTEAFF. The chain couples TRBV15 to TRBJ1-1; 10 bases are a match to TRBD1. CDR1 is LNHNV and CDR2 is YYDKDF in the germline V gene (reference sequence). With 7 bases clipped from V and 1 base from J, the junction kept 9 bases outside the gene matches. The CDR3 consists of 16 residues. Complete variable domain (other parts from reference TRBV15 and TRBJ1-1): DAMVIQNPRYQVTQFGKPVTLSCSQTLNHNVMYWYQQKSSQAPKLLFHYYDKDFNNEADTPDNFQSRRPNTSFCFLDIRSPGLGDTAMYLCATMDRGAAGNTEAFFGQGTRLTVV.

The chain recombines TRBV18 with TRBJ1-2; 9 positions match TRBD1. Trimming took 4 bases from V and 6 from J; bases not matched to a gene: 15. Germline V gene data show CDR1 as KGHSH and CDR2 as LQKENI. The CDR3 extends over 17 amino acids. The CDR3 protein is CASSLRPPGQGEDGYTF. The CDR3 DNA reads TGTGCCAGCTCACTGAGACCCCCGGGACAGGGAGAGGATGGCTACACCTTC. Full variable domain (remainder filled in from reference TRBV18 and TRBJ1-2): NAGVMQNPRHLVRRRGQEARLRCSPMKGHSHVYWYRQLPEEGLKFMVYLQKENIIDESGMPKERFSAEFPKEGPSILRIQQVVRGDSAAYFCASSLRPPGQGEDGYTFGSGTRLTVV.

This clonotype was observed once. The chain has TRBV20-1 and TRBJ2-4; 10 nucleotides align to TRBD2. V was pared by 5 bases and J by 0 bases, with 4 bases of the junction left unmatched. The CDR3 has 15 residues. Germline values: CDR1 DFQATT, CDR2 SNEGSKA (reference sequence). The CDR3: CSAVSGRAAKNIQYF. The CDR3 DNA reads TGCAGTGCTGTAAGCGGGAGGGCAGCCAAAAACATTCAGTACTTC.

This clonotype was counted many times. This CDR3 is CASSFPNTGELFF. In DNA, the CDR3 is TGTGCCAGCAGTTTTCCGAACACCGGGGAGCTGTTTTTT. The V gene is TRBV27, the J gene TRBJ2-2; no clear D. The CDR3 is 13 amino acids. Germline CDR1 and CDR2: MNHEY and SMNVEV (reference sequence). V was pared by 3 bases and J by 0 bases, with 2 bases between.

A few counts support this clonotype. The chain has TRBV6-1 and TRBJ1-2; no definite D call. CDR3 length: 20 residues. Deletions cut 0 bases from V and 4 bases from J, with 27 bases between. Germline V lookup: CDR1 MNHNS, CDR2 SASEGT. The CDR3 DNA sequence: TGTGCCAGCAGTGAAGCGCTCGAGGTAGTTCTGACCCGAGGATCCTATGGCTACACCTTC. Translated, it gives CASSEALEVVLTRGSYGYTF.

This clonotype appeared a few times. V is TRBV27 and J is TRBJ1-2; D is possibly TRBD1 (5 bases). CDR1 is MNHEY, CDR2 SMNVEV, per germline (reference sequence). This CDR3 region has 17 residues. Between the trimmed V and J ends, which lost 6 bases and 7 bases, there was a span of 27 bases. This CDR3 is CASSPPTRDEGKSGYTF. In DNA form, the CDR3 reads TGTGCCAGCAGCCCACCGACAAGGGACGAAGGTAAATCTGGCTACACCTTC.

V gene TRBV9 combines with J gene TRBJ1-1; D is uncertain. The CDR3 is 14 amino acids. CDR1 SGDLS and CDR2 YYNGEE come from the germline V gene. V was pared by 2 bases and J by 1 base, with 9 bases between. The DNA of the CDR3 is TGTGCCAGCAGCGTTTTTGTGACGAACACTGAAGCTTTCTTT. Translated: CASSVFVTNTEAFF.

V and J are TRBV10-3 and TRBJ2-1, with 13 bases lining up with TRBD2. Unmatched junction bases numbered 6, after V lost 4 bases and J lost 0 bases. Germline V CDR1 and CDR2: ENHRY, SYGVKD. There are 18 residues in the CDR3. The CDR3 reads CAISVEGLAGISYNEQFF. CDR3 DNA sequence: TGTGCCATCAGTGTAGAGGGACTAGCGGGAATCTCCTACAATGAGCAGTTCTTC.

This rearrangement joins TRBV5-1 to TRBJ2-7; 7 nucleotides line up with TRBD1. J lost 0 bases, V lost 1 base, and 4 bases had no gene match. Germline V gives CDR1 SGHRS, CDR2 YFSETQ. The CDR3 contains 15 residues. DNA of the CDR3: TGCGCCAGCAGCTTGCAGACAGGGAGCTCCTACGAGCAGTACTTC. This translates into CASSLQTGSSYEQYF.

The rearrangement uses TRBV4-2 and TRBJ1-1; 7 nucleotides match TRBD1. V gave up 0 bases and J gave up 0 bases; unmatched junction bases: 7. Germline V gene lookup returns CDR1 LGHNA and CDR2 YNFKEQ. CDR3 size: 17 residues. This chain's CDR3 is CASSQEDRTGVNTEAFF. The CDR3 DNA sequence: TGTGCCAGCAGCCAAGAAGACCGGACAGGCGTGAACACTGAAGCTTTCTTT.

J is TRBJ2-1 and V is TRBV14, with TRBD2 matching over 10 bases. Unmatched junction bases numbered 4, after V lost 5 bases and J lost 6 bases. Germline V gene sequence: CDR1 SGHDN, CDR2 FVKESK. This CDR3 is built from 14 residues. DNA of the CDR3: TGTGCCAGCAGCGTTCGACTAGCGGGCAATGAGCAGTTCTTC. Its translation: CASSVRLAGNEQFF.

In its sample, this clonotype was seen once. The chain has TRBV5-1 and TRBJ2-7; D is possibly TRBD2 (6 bases). Looked up from germline, CDR1 is SGHRS and CDR2 is YFSETQ. The CDR3 sequence is 15 residues long. The ends were cut back, 1 base at V and 0 bases at J, with 11 bases in the middle. The CDR3 sequence is CASSLQGLSSYEQYF. The CDR3 DNA reads TGCGCCAGCAGCTTGCAGGGACTTAGCTCCTACGAGCAGTACTTC.

For this clonotype: This may come from a read error, since a much larger clone is one base off. V and J are TRBV7-2 and TRBJ2-7; D is unclear. Germline V gene sequence: CDR1 SGHTA, CDR2 FQGNSA. The CDR3 has 12 amino acids. The chain's CDR3 is CAGSLAAYEQYF. The CDR3 coding sequence is TGTGCCGGCAGCTTAGCAGCCTACGAGCAGTACTTC.

The table lists this clonotype with many counts. The J gene is TRBJ2-3, the V gene TRBV7-2; no clear D. Germline V lookup: CDR1 SGHTA, CDR2 FQGNSA. V was cut by 0 bases and J by 5 bases, with 0 bases left in between. This CDR3 has 11 residues. This chain's CDR3 is CASSLADTQYF. For the CDR3, the DNA is TGTGCCAGCAGCTTAGCAGATACGCAGTATTTT.

V and J are TRBV3-1 and TRBJ2-5; 7 bases match TRBD1. The germline V gene has CDR1 LGHDT and CDR2 YNNKEL (reference sequence). The CDR3 is 16 amino acids. V shed 0 bases and J 4 bases; nucleotides not matched to a gene: 8. CDR3 region: CASSQERGPNRETQYF. CDR3 coding DNA: TGTGCCAGCAGCCAAGAAAGGGGGCCGAATAGAGAGACCCAGTACTTC.

This clonotype was found a few times. The V call is TRBV27, the J call TRBJ2-1, with 14 nucleotides matching TRBD2. The V gene's germline CDR1 is MNHEY and CDR2 SMNVEV (reference sequence). This CDR3 comprises 17 residues. J lost 4 bases, V lost 10 bases, and 12 bases had no gene match. The CDR3: CATRLAGGPYLYNEQFF. In DNA form, the CDR3 reads TGTGCCACCCGACTAGCGGGAGGGCCGTATCTGTACAATGAGCAGTTCTTC.

V gene TRBV6-1 combines with J gene TRBJ1-5, with D maybe TRBD1 (5 bases). Germline CDR1 MNHNS, CDR2 SASEGT. The CDR3 runs to 16 residues. The V gene lost 8 bases and the J gene lost 0 bases, with 17 bases spanning the gap. In DNA, the CDR3 is TGTGCCAGCCGCCGATTTTTCAGGGATAGCAATCAGCCCCAGCATTTT. Encoded protein: CASRRFFRDSNQPQHF.

This clonotype was counted between two and nine times. This chain joins TRBV20-1 and TRBJ2-7; 7 bases are a match to TRBD2. Per the germline V gene, CDR1 is DFQATT and CDR2 is SNEGSKA (reference sequence). This CDR3 contains 13 residues. CDR3 in DNA: TGCAGCGGGCTACGGGGCGGGAGAGGCGAGCAGTACTTC. Translated, it gives CSGLRGGRGEQYF.

This clonotype was picked up a small number of times. The chain uses TRBV29-1 and TRBJ1-2; 7 bases fit TRBD1. CDR3 length: 16 residues. V shed 2 bases and J 0 bases; nucleotides not matched to a gene: 9. The germline gives CDR1 SQVTM, CDR2 ANQGSEA. CDR3 sequence: CSVEWPRQGANYGYTF. The CDR3, as DNA: TGCAGCGTTGAATGGCCGAGGCAGGGGGCTAACTATGGCTACACCTTC. Full variable domain (outside the CDR3, taken from reference TRBV29-1 and TRBJ1-2): SAVISQKPSRDICQRGTSLTIQCQVDSQVTMMFWYRQQPGQSLTLIATANQGSEATYESGFVIDKFPISRPNLTFSTLTVSNMSPEDSSIYLCSVEWPRQGANYGYTFGSGTRLTVV.

The rearrangement joins TRBV6-6 to TRBJ1-5; D uncertain. The germline V and J ends were trimmed by 1 base and 2 bases, with 9 bases remaining between them. Germline V gives CDR1 MNHNY, CDR2 SVGAGI (reference sequence). The CDR3 is made up of 15 amino acids. CDR3: CASSYYEEGNQPQHF. As DNA, the CDR3 is TGTGCCAGCAGTTACTATGAAGAAGGCAATCAGCCCCAGCATTTT.

Regarding this clonotype: The DNA is left out, because the CDR3 cannot be placed on it with certainty; the CDR3 is given as TCRdb lists it. This chain connects TRBV11-1 to TRBJ2-1; the table's D call, TRBD1, has no DNA check behind it. The CDR3 length equals 22 residues, ends included. CDR1 is SGHAT and CDR2 is FQDESV in the germline V gene (reference sequence). CDR3 residues: CASSCIGQRSTMSSSSGREQFF.

A few counts support this clonotype. This chain joins TRBV5-4 and TRBJ2-1, with 8 bases fitting TRBD2. Looked up from germline, CDR1 is SGHNT and CDR2 is YYREEE (reference sequence). The CDR3 is 15 amino acids. The V and J ends lost 0 bases and 5 bases, in that order; junction bases with no gene match: 4. The DNA for the CDR3 is TGTGCCAGCAGCTTGGGGCCTAGCGGGCACAATGAGCAGTTCTTC. Translated: CASSLGPSGHNEQFF.

The chain's CDR3 is CASSFSRWGPNTEAFF. The CDR3 DNA is TGTGCCAGCAGTTTCTCTCGGTGGGGGCCGAACACTGAAGCTTTCTTT. V gene TRBV28 combines with J gene TRBJ1-1; possible D gene TRBD1, 6 bases. CDR3 length equals 16 residues. CDR1 and CDR2 (germline): MDHEN, SYDVKM. Trimming took off 3 bases at V and 1 base at J, with 15 bases between the two ends.

This clonotype was picked up a small number of times. The chain has TRBV2 and TRBJ2-1; 9 bases agree with TRBD1. The CDR3 consists of 13 residues. After removal of 2 bases from V and 8 bases from J, the junction contained 1 base not matched to a gene. Per germline, CDR1 SNHLY and CDR2 FYNNEI. CDR3 region: CASSETGGDEQFF. Written as DNA, the CDR3 is TGTGCCAGCAGTGAAACAGGGGGCGATGAGCAGTTCTTC.

The chain combines TRBV24-1 with TRBJ1-2; perhaps TRBD1 as D (6 bases). The CDR3 covers 14 residues. The germline CDR1 and CDR2 sequences are KGHDR and SFDVKD. V was clipped by 2 bases and J by 4 bases, with 10 bases between them. The CDR3 DNA sequence: TGTGCCACCAGTGATTCAGGGGCCCGCTATGGCTACACCTTC. This codes for CATSDSGARYGYTF.

This clonotype was seen only a few times. This chain uses TRBV4-1 with TRBJ2-1, with 7 nucleotides matching TRBD1. The J segment lost 2 bases and the V segment lost 0 bases, leaving 10 bases of the junction unmatched. The CDR3 loop spans 18 amino acids. The V gene's germline CDR1 is MGHRA and CDR2 YSYEKL. The DNA of the CDR3 is TGCGCCAGCAGCCAAGATGGGCATGGGCAGGGGGCCTACAATGAGCAGTTCTTC. Translation gives CASSQDGHGQGAYNEQFF.

This clonotype has at least ten counts. The genes are TRBV2 and TRBJ1-6; unclear D gene. Deletions cut 2 bases from V and 7 bases from J, with 9 bases between. Germline loops: CDR1 SNHLY, CDR2 FYNNEI. The CDR3 runs 14 residues. CDR3 DNA sequence: TGTGCCAGCAGTGAACGGGGTAACAATTCACCCCTCCACTTT. Protein sequence: CASSERGNNSPLHF.

CDR3 sequence reads: CATSRDDLEQTGYEQYF. The CDR3 nucleotides are TGTGCCACCAGCAGAGATGATTTAGAGCAAACAGGCTACGAGCAGTACTTC. The rearrangement uses TRBV15 and TRBJ2-7, with TRBD1 as a possible D gene (5 bases). Trimming left V 0 bases short and J 3 bases short, with 18 bases between. Germline V lookup: CDR1 LNHNV, CDR2 YYDKDF (reference sequence). The CDR3 loop spans 17 amino acids.

There are a few counts of this clonotype. A much larger clone is a single base away; this may be a read error. The chain is built from TRBV20-1 and TRBJ2-6; tentative D call: TRBD2 (6 bases). CDR1 and CDR2 (germline): DFQATT, SNEGSKA (reference sequence). The CDR3 length is 16 residues. The CDR3 protein is CSARGGRDSGANVPTF. CDR3 DNA sequence: TGCAGTGCTAGGGGGGGAAGGGACTCTGGGGCCAACGTCCCGACTTTC.